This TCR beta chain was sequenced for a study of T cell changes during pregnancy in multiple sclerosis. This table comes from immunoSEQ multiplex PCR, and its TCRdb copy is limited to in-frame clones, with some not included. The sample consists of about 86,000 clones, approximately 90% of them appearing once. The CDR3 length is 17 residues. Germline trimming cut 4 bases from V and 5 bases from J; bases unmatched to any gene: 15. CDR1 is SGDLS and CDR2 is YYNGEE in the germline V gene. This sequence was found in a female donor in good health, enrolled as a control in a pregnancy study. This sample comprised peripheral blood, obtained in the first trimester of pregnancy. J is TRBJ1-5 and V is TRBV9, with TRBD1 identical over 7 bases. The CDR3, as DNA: TGTGCCAGCAGCCCCACAGGGGCAGCTTGGGGGGATCAGCCCCAGCATTTT. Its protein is CASSPTGAAWGDQPQHF. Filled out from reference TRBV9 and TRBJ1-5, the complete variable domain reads DSGVTQTPKHLITATGQRVTLRCSPRSGDLSVYWYQQSLDQGLQFLIQYYNGEERAKGNILERFSAQQFPDLHSELNLSSLELGDSALYFCASSPTGAAWGDQPQHFGDGTRLSIL.